The next 27 T cell receptor beta chains were all read from a single sample in a study of vaccination effects on CD4 cells after COVID-19 (dated 2022 in TCRdb). These receptors' targets are unknown. After around 10 days of culture, CD4+ T cells were isolated with the EasySep CD4+ T cell isolation kit. Participants received two doses of either the BNT162b2 or the mRNA-1273 mRNA SARS-CoV-2 vaccine. To prepare the library, the immunoSEQ multiplex PCR assay was applied. TCRdb limited this immuneACCESS table to in-frame rearrangements with V and J called. A share of clones is missing; checked studies link under half to unresolved V genes, and the rest is unexplained. This sample holds tens of thousands of clones; roughly 80% were observed only once. The top ten clones comprise about 2.4% of the sample. Sequencing used CD4+ T cells from PBMCs cultured without peptide, obtained after COVID-19 vaccination. These receptors all come from a human donor who received a COVID-19 vaccine.

The chain couples TRBV11-3 to TRBJ2-5; maybe TRBD2 (5 bases). The V and J ends lost 1 base and 2 bases respectively, with 14 bases between them. CDR3 size: 16 residues. Looked up from germline, CDR1 is SGHNT and CDR2 is YENEEA. The CDR3 reads CASSLGRLREQETQYF. CDR3 nucleotides: TGTGCCAGCAGCTTAGGCCGACTAAGGGAACAAGAGACCCAGTACTTC.

The chain employs TRBV24-1 and TRBJ2-1; TRBD1 matches 8 bases. Germline V gene data show CDR1 as KGHDR and CDR2 as SFDVKD. V shed 7 bases and J 7 bases; nucleotides not matched to a gene: 8. The CDR3 runs to 14 residues. CDR3 loop: CATRGQGAWNEQFF. The CDR3 region has the DNA TGTGCCACCAGAGGACAGGGAGCATGGAATGAGCAGTTCTTC.

The V call is TRBV19, the J call TRBJ1-2; 7 nucleotides match TRBD1. V lost 6 bases and J lost 0; bases outside the gene matches: 4. Germline loops: CDR1 LNHDA, CDR2 SQIVND (reference sequence). This CDR3 has 14 amino acids. The CDR3: CASSLTGTNYGYTF. In DNA, the CDR3 is TGTGCCAGTAGCCTGACAGGGACTAACTATGGCTACACCTTC.

V usage is TRBV27 and J usage is TRBJ1-6; a weak D match, TRBD1 (5 bases). V dropped 8 bases and J dropped 7 bases, with 12 bases sitting between them. Germline V lookup: CDR1 MNHEY, CDR2 SMNVEV (reference sequence). The length of the CDR3 is 13 residues. CDR3 DNA sequence: TGTGCCAGCCATCAGGGAAACAATTCACCCCTCCACTTT. Its protein is CASHQGNNSPLHF.

The V and J genes are TRBV6-6 and TRBJ1-5; D not certain. Germline CDR1 MNHNY, CDR2 SVGAGI (reference sequence). The CDR3 spans 16 residues. The V end lost 6 bases, the J end lost 5 bases, and 20 bases lay between the germline ends. CDR3: CASSPVVGSLDQPQHF. CDR3 nucleotide sequence: TGTGCCAGCAGCCCAGTTGTGGGTAGCTTAGATCAGCCCCAGCATTTT.

The chain joins TRBV29-1 to TRBJ2-3; D gene uncertain. Trimming removed 3 bases at V and 0 bases at J, with 4 bases between. Germline CDR1 and CDR2: SQVTM and ANQGSEA. The length of the CDR3 is 12 residues. CDR3 residues: CSVEGSTDTQYF. DNA of the CDR3: TGCAGCGTTGAGGGTAGCACAGATACGCAGTATTTT.

This chain joins TRBV7-8 and TRBJ1-2, with D unclear. Trimming shortened V by 0 bases and J by 2 bases, and 4 bases separated the two germline ends. CDR3 size: 13 residues. In germline, CDR1 is SGHVS, CDR2 FQNEAQ. CDR3 coding DNA: TGTGCCAGCAGCTTAGCAGAGAACTATGGCTACACCTTC. This encodes CASSLAENYGYTF.

The rearrangement joins TRBV29-1 to TRBJ2-7; weak D call: TRBD1 (6 bases). Trimming pared 4 bases from V and 7 bases from J, leaving 14 bases between. The CDR3 consists of 12 residues. The germline gives CDR1 SQVTM, CDR2 ANQGSEA. CDR3 region: CSVVQGMGEQYV. The CDR3 DNA sequence: TGCAGCGTTGTCCAGGGGATGGGAGAGCAGTACGTC.

The chain is built from TRBV6-2 or TRBV6-3 and TRBJ2-3; D is tentatively TRBD1 or TRBD2 (5 bases each). Germline V gene data show CDR1 as MNHEY and CDR2 as SVGEGT. Trimming took off 4 bases at V and 1 base at J, with 12 bases between the two ends. The CDR3 totals 15 residues. The CDR3 here is CASSFPMGGTDTQYF. CDR3 sequence (DNA): TGTGCCAGCAGTTTTCCTATGGGGGGCACAGATACGCAGTATTTT.

V usage is TRBV7-8 and J usage is TRBJ2-5; D remains ambiguous. Germline CDR1 and CDR2: SGHVS and FQNEAQ. V lost 1 base, J lost 2 bases, and 8 bases lay in between. This CDR3 spans 14 amino acids. The CDR3 sequence is CASSLGRQQETQYF. As DNA, the CDR3 is TGTGCCAGCAGCTTAGGACGGCAGCAAGAGACCCAGTACTTC.

V usage is TRBV5-1 and J usage is TRBJ1-2; 8 nucleotides line up with TRBD1. The germline CDR1 and CDR2 sequences are SGHRS and YFSETQ. The CDR3 covers 13 residues. V shed 0 bases, J shed 8 bases, and the junction held 3 bases outside the gene matches. CDR3 residues: CASSLGTGYGYTF. DNA of the CDR3: TGCGCCAGCAGCTTGGGGACAGGGTACGGCTACACCTTC.

This chain joins TRBV24-1 and TRBJ2-3; 16 bases align to TRBD2. Trimming at V came to 6 bases and at J to 5 bases, leaving 13 bases not matched to a gene. CDR1 is KGHDR, CDR2 SFDVKD, per germline. This CDR3 spans 19 amino acids. For the CDR3, the DNA is TGTGCCACCAGTCAACCCGCCGGGACTAGCGGGGGGGCGGAAGATACGCAGTATTTT. It yields the protein CATSQPAGTSGGAEDTQYF.

This clone was recorded a few times. V is TRBV7-2 and J is TRBJ2-2; no clear D. Trimming pared 5 bases from V and 6 bases from J, leaving 10 bases between. CDR1 is SGHTA and CDR2 is FQGNSA in the germline V gene. The CDR3 is 13 amino acids. CDR3 protein: CASSPHIAGELFF. In DNA, the CDR3 is TGTGCCAGCAGCCCCCACATCGCCGGGGAGCTGTTTTTT.

V usage is TRBV5-1 and J usage is TRBJ2-5; D perhaps matches TRBD1 (6 bases). The germline V gene encodes CDR1 SGHRS and CDR2 YFSETQ. This CDR3 is built from 15 residues. With 0 bases removed from V and 5 bases from J, the gap between germline ends came to 14 bases. CDR3 protein: CASSLAVGAGETQYF. CDR3 sequence (DNA): TGCGCCAGCAGCTTGGCCGTGGGGGCAGGGGAGACCCAGTACTTC. Complete variable domain (other parts from reference TRBV5-1 and TRBJ2-5): KAGVTQTPRYLIKTRGQQVTLSCSPISGHRSVSWYQQTPGQGLQFLFEYFSETQRNKGNFPGRFSGRQFSNSRSEMNVSTLELGDSALYLCASSLAVGAGETQYFGPGTRLLVL.

This chain connects TRBV6-6 to TRBJ2-3, with D possibly TRBD1 on 7 matching bases. The CDR3 length is 16 residues. Per germline, CDR1 MNHNY and CDR2 SVGAGI (reference sequence). Trimming removed 4 bases from V and 4 bases from J, with 18 bases in between. DNA of the CDR3: TGTGCCAGCAGTTCACACAGGGGAGGTGGGGCAGATACGCAGTATTTT. This gives the protein CASSSHRGGGADTQYF.

This clone was seen only a few times. This chain connects TRBV28 to TRBJ2-7, with 8 bases fitting TRBD1. CDR3 length equals 14 residues. Germline V gene lookup returns CDR1 MDHEN and CDR2 SYDVKM. Trimming at V came to 3 bases and at J to 0 bases, leaving 1 base not matched to a gene. Here the CDR3 reads CASSLGQASYEQYV. The DNA of the CDR3 is TGTGCCAGCAGTTTGGGACAGGCCTCCTACGAGCAGTACGTC.

This clone was detected a few times. The V call is TRBV6-1, the J call TRBJ2-2; no clear D. From germline, CDR1 is MNHNS and CDR2 SASEGT. The ends were cut back, 2 bases at V and 4 bases at J, with 11 bases in the middle. This CDR3 spans 15 amino acids. The CDR3 DNA reads TGTGCCAGCAGTGAATTCTCTATGTTCACCGGGGAGCTGTTTTTT. It encodes CASSEFSMFTGELFF.

This clone was seen ten or more times. The CDR3 loop reads CASSLAQTANSPLHF. The CDR3 nucleotides read TGCGCCAGCAGCTTGGCCCAGACCGCGAATTCACCCCTCCACTTT. V is TRBV5-1 and J is TRBJ1-6; no definite D call. Germline CDR1 reads SGHRS; CDR2 reads YFSETQ. V was shortened by 0 bases and J by 7 bases, with 11 bases between the two germline ends. CDR3 length: 15 residues.

The chain recombines TRBV19 with TRBJ1-5; 8 nucleotides align to TRBD1. Trimming at V came to 1 base and at J to 5 bases, leaving 4 bases not matched to a gene. This CDR3 region has 15 residues. Germline CDR1 is LNHDA and CDR2 is SQIVND (reference sequence). DNA for the CDR3: TGTGCCAGTAGTATAGCGCAGGGGGCTTATCAGCCCCAGCATTTT. Its protein is CASSIAQGAYQPQHF.

The chain joins TRBV28 to TRBJ2-3; TRBD2 matches at 7 bases. The CDR3 has 15 amino acids. Germline-derived CDR1 and CDR2 are MDHEN and SYDVKM. V was clipped by 4 bases and J by 3 bases; unmatched bases: 7. The CDR3 reads CASSSRGGSTDTQYF. In DNA, the CDR3 is TGTGCCAGCAGTTCCCGCGGGGGATCGACAGATACGCAGTATTTT.

The chain has TRBV5-1 and TRBJ1-2; 9 bases are a match to TRBD1. Germline V gene lookup returns CDR1 SGHRS and CDR2 YFSETQ. This CDR3 has 16 amino acids. Trimming at V came to 6 bases and at J to 4 bases, leaving 13 bases not matched to a gene. The CDR3 DNA reads TGCGCCAGCACCGTGAACCCACAGGGGGCGGGCTATGGCTACACCTTC. Translating gives CASTVNPQGAGYGYTF.

V and J are TRBV11-2 and TRBJ2-7; D call uncertain. The V and J ends lost 1 base and 5 bases respectively, with 3 bases between them. The CDR3 length is 11 residues. The germline V gene has CDR1 SGHAT and CDR2 FQNNGV. CDR3 residues: CASSLAHEQYV. The CDR3 region has the DNA TGTGCCAGCAGCTTAGCCCACGAGCAGTACGTC.

The chain carries TRBV3-1 (or the pseudogene TRBV3-2) and TRBJ2-1; D may be TRBD1 (6 bases). The germline V gene has CDR1 LGHDT and CDR2 YNNKEL (reference sequence). This CDR3 has 17 amino acids. V dropped 0 bases and J dropped 0 bases, with 12 bases sitting between them. This chain's CDR3 is CASSQEQGQSSYNEQFF. CDR3 coding DNA: TGTGCCAGCAGCCAAGAACAGGGTCAAAGCTCCTACAATGAGCAGTTCTTC.

The chain couples TRBV24-1 to TRBJ2-6, with unresolved D. The germline CDR1 and CDR2 sequences are KGHDR and SFDVKD. There are 15 residues in the CDR3. The V gene lost 3 bases and the J gene lost 6 bases, with 11 bases spanning the gap. The CDR3 is CATSDVQAPANVLTF. DNA of the CDR3: TGTGCCACCAGTGATGTCCAGGCGCCGGCCAACGTCCTGACTTTC.

The rearrangement uses TRBV30 and TRBJ2-5, with D tentatively TRBD2 (5 bases). CDR3 length equals 16 residues. CDR1 and CDR2 from the germline V gene are GTSNPN and SVGIG (reference sequence). V was clipped by 2 bases and J by 5 bases, with 21 bases between them. The CDR3 nucleotides are TGTGCCTGGAGTAACGATAGGAGCGGCCTCCGGGAGACCCAGTACTTC. Translation gives CAWSNDRSGLRETQYF.

This clone appeared once. The chain carries TRBV5-5 and TRBJ2-3; D remains ambiguous. The CDR3 length is 15 residues. V lost 0 bases and J 2 bases, leaving 10 bases between the germline ends. Germline CDR1 reads SGHKS; CDR2 reads YYEKEE (reference sequence). CDR3 nucleotide sequence: TGTGCCAGCAGCTTGGGTCCACAGCTCACAGATACGCAGTATTTT. Translation gives CASSLGPQLTDTQYF.

This chain links TRBV7-9 with TRBJ2-3; 9 bases agree with TRBD1. Germline assignment: CDR1 SEHNR and CDR2 FQNEAQ (reference sequence). The length of the CDR3 is 17 residues. V shed 2 bases and J 2 bases; nucleotides not matched to a gene: 8. CDR3 residues: CASSLSQWTGDTDTQYF. DNA for the CDR3: TGTGCCAGCAGCTTATCCCAGTGGACAGGGGACACAGATACGCAGTATTTT.